The 21 T cell receptor beta chains below all came from one sample that was sequenced in a study of shared clonotypes between healthy human individuals. TCRdb's copy holds only in-frame clones and misses some; the assay was immunoSEQ multiplex PCR. This sample carries hundreds of thousands of clones, roughly 94% of them seen once, and the ten largest clones take approximately 22%. The naive CD8 population came from CD45RO-negative cells selected for CCR7, without terminally differentiated effector memory CD45RA+ cells. The specimen sequenced was naive CD8+ T cells sorted from blood. These TCRs come from a man aged 30 to 45 in good health.

V usage is TRBV27 and J usage is TRBJ2-2; D unresolved. Trimming shortened V by 5 bases and J by 6 bases, and 7 bases separated the two germline ends. Germline values: CDR1 MNHEY, CDR2 SMNVEV (reference sequence). The CDR3 is 12 amino acids. CDR3 coding DNA: TGTGCCAGCAGTATGGGCCCCGGGGAGCTGTTTTTT. Translating it yields CASSMGPGELFF.

The chain joins TRBV29-1 to TRBJ2-2; weak D call: TRBD2 (6 bases). There are 12 residues in the CDR3. The germline V and J ends were trimmed by 5 bases and 5 bases, with 9 bases remaining between them. Looked up from germline, CDR1 is SQVTM and CDR2 is ANQGSEA. CDR3 nucleotide sequence: TGCAGCGTTTCGGAGGGAACCGGGGAGCTGTTTTTT. Translation gives CSVSEGTGELFF.

The chain joins TRBV27 to TRBJ2-1; 8 bases fit TRBD2. V dropped 4 bases and J dropped 6; count of bases not matched to a gene: 8. Germline CDR1 is MNHEY and CDR2 is SMNVEV (reference sequence). CDR3 length: 15 residues. CDR3 protein: CASSYSSGRFNEQFF. In DNA form, the CDR3 reads TGTGCCAGCAGTTATTCCAGCGGGAGATTCAATGAGCAGTTCTTC.

The rearrangement links TRBV11-2 to TRBJ2-1; 7 bases fit TRBD1. The germline V gene has CDR1 SGHAT and CDR2 FQNNGV. The CDR3 is made up of 14 amino acids. J lost 3 bases, V lost 3 bases, and 2 bases had no gene match. This CDR3 is CASSFGDSYNEQFF. The CDR3 coding sequence is TGTGCCAGCAGCTTCGGGGACAGCTACAATGAGCAGTTCTTC.

This chain joins TRBV5-1 and TRBJ2-7, with a tentative D call TRBD1 (6 bases). V was clipped by 8 bases and J by 1 base, with 16 bases between them. CDR3 length: 14 amino acids. In germline, CDR1 is SGHRS, CDR2 YFSETQ. Written as DNA, the CDR3 is TGCGCCAGTACCGGGACACCGGGATCCTACGAGCAGTACTTC. This sequence encodes CASTGTPGSYEQYF.

The chain employs TRBV2 and TRBJ2-7, with D unresolved. Germline V gene sequence: CDR1 SNHLY, CDR2 FYNNEI. The CDR3 consists of 15 residues. With 1 base removed from V and 3 bases from J, the gap between germline ends came to 13 bases. The CDR3 spells CASSEENSLVYEQYF. In DNA form, the CDR3 reads TGTGCCAGCAGTGAAGAAAATAGCCTGGTCTACGAGCAGTACTTC. The complete variable domain, with remaining parts taken from reference TRBV2 and TRBJ2-7, reads EPEVTQTPSHQVTQMGQEVILRCVPISNHLYFYWYRQILGQKVEFLVSFYNNEISEKSEIFDDQFSVERPDGSNFTLKIRSTKLEDSAMYFCASSEENSLVYEQYFGPGTRLTVT.

The rearrangement joins TRBV9 to TRBJ2-7, with 9 bases identical to TRBD2. V dropped 0 bases and J dropped 7; count of bases not matched to a gene: 8. Looked up from germline, CDR1 is SGDLS and CDR2 is YYNGEE. The CDR3 has 15 residues. In DNA form, the CDR3 reads TGTGCCAGCAGCGTAGAAGGCGGGGGGGTTGAGGAGCAGTACTTC. Its translation: CASSVEGGGVEEQYF.

The V call is TRBV27, the J call TRBJ2-7, with TRBD1 as a possible D gene (6 bases). There are 17 residues in the CDR3. Germline CDR1 and CDR2: MNHEY and SMNVEV (reference sequence). The V end lost 0 bases, the J end lost 0 bases, and 15 bases lay between the germline ends. CDR3: CASSLSQGHVNSYEQYF. CDR3 DNA: TGTGCCAGCAGTTTATCCCAGGGACACGTTAACTCCTACGAGCAGTACTTC.

Regarding this clone: Other DNA sequences in the sample encode the same CDR3. This sequence joins TRBV4-1 and TRBJ2-3, with D unclear. Trimming removed 0 bases at V and 4 bases at J, with 5 bases between. The CDR3 consists of 13 residues. CDR1 and CDR2 (germline): MGHRA, YSYEKL. The CDR3 sequence: CASSQDSPDTQYF. The CDR3 bases are TGCGCCAGCAGCCAAGATTCCCCAGATACGCAGTATTTT.

The genes are TRBV14 and TRBJ2-5, with D unclear. The V end was cut by 1 base, the J end by 5 bases, with 8 bases between. This CDR3 is built from 13 residues. Germline V gene sequence: CDR1 SGHDN, CDR2 FVKESK. CDR3 in DNA: TGTGCCAGCAGCCAAGGAATACATGAGACCCAGTACTTC. Translating it yields CASSQGIHETQYF.

This clone has a handful of counts. The chain carries TRBV6-1 and TRBJ1-2; 11 nucleotides match TRBD1. This CDR3 is built from 15 residues. CDR1 and CDR2 (germline): MNHNS, SASEGT. Trimming took 1 base from V and 5 from J; bases not matched to a gene: 3. CDR3 residues: CASSEGTGGAYGYTF. CDR3 nucleotides: TGTGCCAGCAGTGAAGGGACAGGGGGCGCATATGGCTACACCTTC.

This clone has just one count. The V and J genes are TRBV28 and TRBJ1-1; 8 nucleotides agree with TRBD1. The V segment lost 6 bases and the J segment 5 bases; nucleotides outside the gene matches: 8. The length of the CDR3 is 14 residues. CDR1 MDHEN and CDR2 SYDVKM come from the germline V gene. The DNA of the CDR3 is TGTGCCAGCAGCCTACAGGGGGTGGGGACTGAAGCTTTCTTT. As protein: CASSLQGVGTEAFF.

This rearrangement joins TRBV11-2 to TRBJ2-5; the match to TRBD2 covers 12 bases. Germline CDR1 is SGHAT and CDR2 is FQNNGV. CDR3 length: 14 residues. V shed 5 bases, J shed 3 bases, and the junction held 1 base outside the gene matches. In DNA, the CDR3 is TGTGCCAGCAGCCGGACTAGCGGGAAAGAGACCCAGTACTTC. It codes for CASSRTSGKETQYF.

The chain carries TRBV25-1 and TRBJ1-1; 10 bases align to TRBD1. CDR1 MGHDK and CDR2 SYGVNS come from the germline V gene. This CDR3 comprises 15 residues. Unmatched junction bases numbered 2, after V lost 0 bases and J lost 4 bases. CDR3 sequence: CASSEYRTGGTEAFF. The CDR3 DNA follows: TGTGCCAGCAGTGAATATAGGACAGGGGGCACTGAAGCTTTCTTT.

As to this clone: In the same sample, other DNA sequences code for this CDR3. The V gene is TRBV4-3, the J gene TRBJ2-1; D possibly corresponds to TRBD2 (6 bases). Germline V gene lookup returns CDR1 LGHNA and CDR2 YSLEER. The CDR3 runs to 15 residues. The V and J ends lost 0 bases and 0 bases respectively, with 6 bases between them. CDR3 amino acids: CASSQDGSSYNEQFF. The DNA of the CDR3 is TGCGCCAGCAGCCAAGACGGGAGCTCCTACAATGAGCAGTTCTTC.

This chain joins TRBV5-4 and TRBJ2-7, with 10 bases aligning to TRBD1. Per germline, CDR1 SGHNT and CDR2 YYREEE (reference sequence). This CDR3 region has 14 residues. Trimming took 4 bases from V and 3 from J; bases not matched to a gene: 4. The DNA of the CDR3 is TGTGCCAGCAGCGCACGGGACAGGGGCTACGAGCAGTACTTC. It translates to CASSARDRGYEQYF. The variable domain in full, with the rest retrieved from reference TRBV5-4 and TRBJ2-7, is ETGVTQSPTHLIKTRGQQVTLRCSSQSGHNTVSWYQQALGQGPQFIFQYYREEENGRGNFPPRFSGLQFPNYSSELNVNALELDDSALYLCASSARDRGYEQYFGPGTRLTVT.

This clone was seen just once. The V and J genes are TRBV11-2 and TRBJ2-6; D not resolved. Trimming stripped 8 bases from V and 4 bases from J, with 6 bases between. The V gene's germline CDR1 is SGHAT and CDR2 FQNNGV. This CDR3 is 12 amino acids long. Written as DNA, the CDR3 is TGTGCCAGCTCGTCCGGGGCCAACGTCCTGACTTTC. It yields the protein CASSSGANVLTF.

V usage is TRBV5-4 and J usage is TRBJ2-7, with D perhaps matching TRBD2 (5 bases). The germline V and J ends were trimmed by 7 bases and 5 bases, with 22 bases remaining between them. CDR1 SGHNT and CDR2 YYREEE come from the germline V gene (reference sequence). CDR3 length: 15 residues. The CDR3 DNA sequence: TGTGCCAGCCAGAACAGAGACGGAGGAACGGACGAGCAGTACTTC. This gives the protein CASQNRDGGTDEQYF. The full variable domain, in which reference TRBV5-4 and TRBJ2-7 provide the parts outside the CDR3, is ETGVTQSPTHLIKTRGQQVTLRCSSQSGHNTVSWYQQALGQGPQFIFQYYREEENGRGNFPPRFSGLQFPNYSSELNVNALELDDSALYLCASQNRDGGTDEQYFGPGTRLTVT.

The chain combines TRBV28 with TRBJ2-1, with D possibly matching TRBD2 (6 bases). The germline V and J ends were trimmed by 5 bases and 7 bases, with 21 bases remaining between them. The CDR3 is made up of 16 amino acids. In germline, CDR1 is MDHEN, CDR2 SYDVKM. DNA of the CDR3: TGTGCCAGCAGTCCGTTAGCGGAGACAAGACGGAATGAGCAGTTCTTC. It specifies CASSPLAETRRNEQFF.

The chain links TRBV2 to TRBJ2-3, with D perhaps matching TRBD1 (5 bases). This CDR3 is built from 12 residues. Trimming stripped 11 bases from V and 1 base from J, with 10 bases between. Germline V gene sequence: CDR1 SNHLY, CDR2 FYNNEI. This chain's CDR3 is CAGHRGTDTQYF. The CDR3 region has the DNA TGTGCCGGACACAGAGGCACAGATACGCAGTATTTT.

Here the CDR3 DNA reads TGTGCCAGCAGCCGGGACAGGGAATCCACCGGGGAGCTGTTTTTT. Translation gives CASSRDRESTGELFF. The chain uses TRBV11-3 and TRBJ2-2, with TRBD1 matching 9 bases. Per germline, CDR1 SGHNT and CDR2 YENEEA. Trimming at V came to 5 bases and at J to 4 bases, leaving 5 bases not matched to a gene. This CDR3 is built from 15 residues.